The text below deals with one T cell receptor (beta chain). The J segment lost 11 bases and the V segment lost 6 bases, leaving 12 bases of the junction unmatched. The CDR3 spans 14 residues. Germline CDR1 SNHLY, CDR2 FYNNEI. These data come from a study of blood T cell repertoires in COVID-19. Study-level background: T cells, B-cell-depleted T cells, or PBMCs provided the cDNA or gDNA that served as material.

Profiling relied on immunoSEQ multiplex PCR, and the TCRdb table lists in-frame clones only, not all of them. The sample records 300,000 or so clones, around four fifths being singletons. The sequenced material came from peripheral blood. The rearrangement uses TRBV2 and TRBJ1-5, with 8 bases aligning to TRBD1. The clonotype comes from a woman aged 45-60 years with active or convalescent COVID-19. The CDR3 DNA sequence: TGTGCCAGCAGCTCCCGGACAGGGAGTATAGCCCAGCATTTT. This codes for CASSSRTGSIAQHF.